Listed below are T cell receptor beta chains from one sample, sequenced in a study of cytotoxic CD8 clonotypes in ibrutinib-treated CLL. Data came from immunoSEQ multiplex PCR; TCRdb stores just in-frame clones and leaves some out. The data show roughly 42,000 clones, approximately 67% seen once. The sample consisted of PBMCs, taken at disease progression, from a patient treated with ibrutinib. The receptors come from a human donor with chronic lymphocytic leukemia. Both conserved end residues are part of each CDR3. Each record gives: V gene, J gene, clone size, D gene, CDR3 DNA, CDR3 protein. A D gene is named only where the DNA matches it firmly. The size of a clone is reported for some rows only, either as once, few or many, or as a class for expanded clones.

TRBV18,TRBJ2-3,few,TRBD2,TGTGCCAGCTCCCTGACTAGCGCTAGCACAGATACGCAGTATTTT,CASSLTSASTDTQYF
TRBV11-2,TRBJ2-7,.,TRBD1,TGTGCCAGCAGCCCAGGGACAGGGGTGGGTTGGTACTTC,CASSPGTGVGWYF
TRBV5-4,TRBJ2-5,.,.,TGTGCCAGCAGCGATCGGGGGAGCGGTAAGACCCAGTACTTC,CASSDRGSGKTQYF
TRBV2,TRBJ2-7,once,TRBD1,TGTGCCAGCACCGAGACAGGGGGTTTCGAGCAGTACTTC,CASTETGGFEQYF
TRBV28,TRBJ2-1,.,.,TGTGCCAGCGCTCGGGCACTGGCCGATAGGGGGGAGCAGTTCTTC,CASARALADRGEQFF
TRBV6-6,TRBJ1-5,.,.,TGTGCCAGCAGTCCAGGGAGTATCCGGCAGCCCCAGCATTTT,CASSPGSIRQPQHF
TRBV5-6,TRBJ1-1,.,.,TGTGCCAGCAGCTTGGGTCACAACAACCAAGCTTTCTTT,CASSLGHNNQAFF
TRBV7-2,TRBJ1-1,.,.,TGTGCCAGCAGCCTTTGGGACACGGGCTATGAAGCTTTCTTT,CASSLWDTGYEAFF
TRBV27,TRBJ2-1,few,TRBD2,TGTGCCAGCAGTTTACGGACTAGCGGGAGCTACAATGAGCAGTTCTTC,CASSLRTSGSYNEQFF
TRBV9,TRBJ1-1,few,.,TGTGCCAGCAGCGTAGTTGGGGGCATAGGCACTGAAGCTTTCTTT,CASSVVGGIGTEAFF
TRBV5-1,TRBJ1-4,.,.,TGCGCCAGCAGCTTGGAGAGGCTTACTAATGAAAAACTGTTTTTT,CASSLERLTNEKLFF
TRBV10-3,TRBJ2-7,.,TRBD2,TGTGCCATCAGCACTAGCGGGAGCTACGAGCAGTACTTC,CAISTSGSYEQYF
TRBV30,TRBJ2-7,few,.,TGTGCCTGGACACACTCCGGGGGCGAGCAGTACTTC,CAWTHSGGEQYF
TRBV7-3,TRBJ2-5,.,TRBD1,TGTGCCAGCAGCCACAAGGGACAGGGGGAGACCCAGTACTTC,CASSHKGQGETQYF
TRBV5-1,TRBJ2-1,few,.,TGCGCCAGCAGCTTGAGAACCCCGTTAGATGAGCAGTTCTTC,CASSLRTPLDEQFF
TRBV20-1,TRBJ1-2,few,TRBD1,TGCAGTGCTGACAGGGGGCGCGGCTACACCTTC,CSADRGRGYTF
TRBV19,TRBJ2-1,.,TRBD1,TGTGCCAGTAGTAAAGGGACAGGGAACAATGAGCAGTTCTTC,CASSKGTGNNEQFF
TRBV20-1,TRBJ2-7,.,.,TGCAGTGCTTTGATGTCATACGAGCAGTACTTC,CSALMSYEQYF
TRBV12-5,TRBJ2-1,.,TRBD2,TGTGCTAGTGGTTCAGAAGTGGGGACTAGCGGGTACAATGAGCAGTTCTTC,CASGSEVGTSGYNEQFF
TRBV10-3,TRBJ1-1,.,.,TGTGCCATCAGAAAAGGGACGTGGGACACTGAAGCTTTCTTT,CAIRKGTWDTEAFF
TRBV9,TRBJ2-1,.,.,TGTGCCAGCAGCGTAGGGGCGGAGAGATCTAATGAGCAGTTCTTC,CASSVGAERSNEQFF
TRBV29-1,TRBJ2-1,.,TRBD2,TGCAGCGGGAGCGGGAGTGACTCCTACAATGAGCAGTTCTTC,CSGSGSDSYNEQFF
TRBV9,TRBJ2-5,.,.,TGTGCCAGCAGCGTGGGCGGAAGTGGACGGGAGACCCAGTACTTC,CASSVGGSGRETQYF
TRBV27,TRBJ1-2,.,.,TGTGCCAGCAGTTTGGAAGGGGCGGGTGGCTACACCTTC,CASSLEGAGGYTF
TRBV6-6,TRBJ2-1,few,.,TGTGCCAGCAGTTCCTTGGACAAGGGCAACAATGAGCAGTTCTTC,CASSSLDKGNNEQFF
TRBV5-1,TRBJ2-3,.,.,TGCGCCAGCAGCTTGGAGAAGCCCCAAGATACGCAGTATTTT,CASSLEKPQDTQYF
TRBV6-1,TRBJ1-2,.,.,TGTGCCAGCAGCGGACCGTACATTCGTAACTATGGCTACACCTTC,CASSGPYIRNYGYTF